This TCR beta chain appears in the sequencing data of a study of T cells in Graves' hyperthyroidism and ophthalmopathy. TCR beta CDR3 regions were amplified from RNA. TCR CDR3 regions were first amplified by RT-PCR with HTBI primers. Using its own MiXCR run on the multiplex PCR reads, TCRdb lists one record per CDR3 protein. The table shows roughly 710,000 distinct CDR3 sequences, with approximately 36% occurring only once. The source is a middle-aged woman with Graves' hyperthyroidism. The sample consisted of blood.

The CDR3 region is CAISASQREPYEQYF. The CDR3 coding sequence is TGTGCCATCAGTGCTAGCCAGCGGGAACCCTACGAGCAGTACTTC. The chain uses TRBV10-3 and TRBJ2-7; 7 bases are a match to TRBD2. This CDR3 contains 15 residues. With 4 bases clipped from V and 2 bases from J, the junction kept 8 bases outside the gene matches. Germline V gene sequence: CDR1 ENHRY, CDR2 SYGVKD.